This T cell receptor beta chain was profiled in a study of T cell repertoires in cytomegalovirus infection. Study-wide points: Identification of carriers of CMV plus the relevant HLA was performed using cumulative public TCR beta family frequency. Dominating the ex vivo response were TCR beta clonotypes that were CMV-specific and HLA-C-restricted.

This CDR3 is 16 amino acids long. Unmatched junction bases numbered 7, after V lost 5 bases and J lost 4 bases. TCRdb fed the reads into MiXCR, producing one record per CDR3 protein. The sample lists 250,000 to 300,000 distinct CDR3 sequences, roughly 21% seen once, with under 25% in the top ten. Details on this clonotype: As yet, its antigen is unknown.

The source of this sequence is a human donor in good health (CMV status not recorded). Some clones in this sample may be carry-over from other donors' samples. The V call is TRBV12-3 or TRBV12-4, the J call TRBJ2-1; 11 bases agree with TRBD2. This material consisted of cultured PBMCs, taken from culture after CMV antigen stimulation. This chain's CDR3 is CASSPGRLAGYNEQFF. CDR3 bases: TGTGCCAGCAGTCCAGGGCGACTAGCGGGGTACAATGAGCAGTTCTTC.